The 30 T cell receptor beta chains reported below all come from one sample, sequenced in a study of cytomegalovirus exposure and HLA in healthy donors. PCR involved 60 Vbeta and 13 Jbeta primers. Assay: immunoSEQ multiplex PCR; the TCRdb copy retains only in-frame clones and omits some. The data contain roughly 200,000 clones, around 74% of them singletons. The sequenced material came from PBMCs. These TCRs come from a male donor in good health and CMV-seronegative.

This rearrangement joins TRBV10-2 to TRBJ1-5, with TRBD1 identical over 9 bases. Germline V lookup: CDR1 WSHSY, CDR2 SAAADI. The CDR3 contains 15 residues. V lost 5 bases and J lost 1; bases outside the gene matches: 3. This CDR3 is CASSHRGRSNQPQHF. The CDR3 DNA reads TGCGCCAGCAGTCACAGGGGGCGAAGCAATCAGCCCCAGCATTTT.

The chain carries TRBV6-5 and TRBJ1-1, with D tentatively TRBD1 (6 bases). Trimming cost V 10 bases and J 1 base, with 16 bases left between them. Germline values: CDR1 MNHEY, CDR2 SVGAGI. CDR3 length: 14 amino acids. The CDR3 nucleotides are TGTGCCACCATGAAAAGGACAGCGAACACTGAAGCTTTCTTT. Its translation: CATMKRTANTEAFF.

CDR3 loop: CASSARESPLHF. The CDR3, as DNA: TGCGCCAGCAGTGCAAGAGAATCACCCCTCCACTTT. V is TRBV10-2 and J is TRBJ1-6; D remains ambiguous. The CDR3 spans 12 residues. V lost 4 bases and J lost 10, with 8 bases in between. CDR1 and CDR2 (germline): WSHSY, SAAADI.

The V call is TRBV7-2, the J call TRBJ1-2; 7 nucleotides align to TRBD1. V trimming: 3 bases; J trimming: 7 bases; junction bases outside the gene matches: 8. The CDR3 spans 14 residues. Germline V gene sequence: CDR1 SGHTA, CDR2 FQGNSA. CDR3 DNA sequence: TGTGCCAGCAGCTTGCTGACAGGGCCTGGTGGCTACACCTTC. Translating it yields CASSLLTGPGGYTF.

This sequence joins TRBV2 and TRBJ2-7, with D unresolved. The germline V gene has CDR1 SNHLY and CDR2 FYNNEI. Trimming removed 3 bases at V and 0 bases at J, with 12 bases between. The CDR3 totals 15 residues. The DNA of the CDR3 is TGTGCCAGCAGTGAGTCCAGGATGAGCTCCTACGAGCAGTACTTC. Its translation: CASSESRMSSYEQYF.

The chain carries TRBV2 and TRBJ1-5, with 7 bases identical to TRBD1. V trimming: 8 bases; J trimming: 6 bases; junction bases outside the gene matches: 13. CDR1 and CDR2 (germline): SNHLY, FYNNEI. This CDR3 region has 15 residues. CDR3 DNA: TGTGCCAGCTACCTTGGAGGGGGCGGAATTCAGCCCCAGCATTTT. Protein sequence: CASYLGGGGIQPQHF.

This clone has a handful of counts. The chain employs TRBV5-8 and TRBJ2-5; a weak D match, TRBD2 (5 bases). This CDR3 comprises 14 residues. Germline V gives CDR1 SGHTS, CDR2 YDEGEE. V dropped 1 base and J dropped 11 bases, with 18 bases sitting between them. The CDR3 DNA sequence: TGTGCCAGCAGCTTGAGATCCCCGAGGTGGGAGCAGTACTTC. Translated: CASSLRSPRWEQYF.

This chain joins TRBV5-8 and TRBJ1-5; tentative D call: TRBD1 (5 bases). Germline CDR1 and CDR2: SGHTS and YDEGEE. V dropped 3 bases and J dropped 5 bases, with 12 bases sitting between them. The CDR3 is 14 residues long. CDR3 sequence (DNA): TGTGCCAGCAGCTCGGGGGAGGGTTATCAGCCCCAGCATTTT. This encodes CASSSGEGYQPQHF.

About this clone: The sample carries other DNA sequences with the same CDR3. The gene calls are TRBV30 and TRBJ1-5; tentative D call: TRBD1 (5 bases). CDR3 length: 13 amino acids. CDR1 is GTSNPN, CDR2 SVGIG, per germline (reference sequence). The V gene lost 1 base and the J gene lost 3 bases, with 7 bases spanning the gap. CDR3 in DNA: TGTGCCTGGAGTGCCAGGGACAATCAGCCCCAGCATTTT. Its translation: CAWSARDNQPQHF.

This chain joins TRBV29-1 and TRBJ1-5, with 7 bases lining up with TRBD1. This CDR3 has 14 residues. CDR1 is SQVTM, CDR2 ANQGSEA, per germline. The junction had 5 bases not matched to a gene; V was cut back by 4 bases and J by 2 bases. The DNA of the CDR3 is TGCAGCGTTGCAATAGGGACAGGCAATCAGCCCCAGCATTTT. This encodes CSVAIGTGNQPQHF.

The chain uses TRBV10-3 and TRBJ1-3, with TRBD1 as a possible D gene (6 bases). Germline V gene lookup returns CDR1 ENHRY and CDR2 SYGVKD. With 4 bases removed from V and 3 bases from J, the gap between germline ends came to 7 bases. There are 13 residues in the CDR3. The CDR3, as DNA: TGTGCCATCAGTGGGGACATTGGAAACACCATATATTTT. Translating it yields CAISGDIGNTIYF.

The CDR3 coding sequence is TGTGCCAGCAACCTGGGGGGAAACATTCAGTACTTC. Amino acid sequence: CASNLGGNIQYF. V usage is TRBV2 and J usage is TRBJ2-4; D may be TRBD2 (6 bases). Germline loops: CDR1 SNHLY, CDR2 FYNNEI. The CDR3 is made up of 12 amino acids. Between the trimmed V and J ends, which lost 7 bases and 6 bases, there was a span of 10 bases. Full variable domain (rest looked up from reference TRBV2 and TRBJ2-4): EPEVTQTPSHQVTQMGQEVILRCVPISNHLYFYWYRQILGQKVEFLVSFYNNEISEKSEIFDDQFSVERPDGSNFTLKIRSTKLEDSAMYFCASNLGGNIQYFGAGTRLSVL.

The chain employs TRBV18 and TRBJ1-1, with no clear D. Germline values: CDR1 KGHSH, CDR2 LQKENI. The CDR3 has 18 residues. The V and J ends lost 2 bases and 3 bases respectively, with 22 bases between them. CDR3 protein: CASSPISPTARRDTEAFF. DNA of the CDR3: TGTGCCAGCTCACCAATCTCCCCGACGGCCCGGAGGGACACTGAAGCTTTCTTT.

CDR3: CASPLIFNYGYTF. The CDR3 nucleotides read TGTGCCAGTCCCCTTATCTTTAACTATGGCTACACCTTC. The chain links TRBV28 to TRBJ1-2; no reliable D call. The CDR3 is made up of 13 amino acids. Per the germline V gene, CDR1 is MDHEN and CDR2 is SYDVKM. Trimming removed 9 bases at V and 1 base at J, with 12 bases between.

This chain links TRBV6-5 with TRBJ2-4, with a weak D call TRBD1 (5 bases). V was trimmed by 5 bases and J by 0 bases, leaving 11 bases between them. Germline assignment: CDR1 MNHEY and CDR2 SVGAGI. CDR3 length: 15 residues. CDR3 nucleotides: TGTGCCAGCAGTCTCAAGACAGCAGCCAAAAACATTCAGTACTTC. Residues: CASSLKTAAKNIQYF.

This chain connects TRBV6-5 to TRBJ2-4; 7 bases are shared with TRBD1. The CDR3 is 13 amino acids. The V and J ends lost 4 bases and 6 bases, in that order; junction bases with no gene match: 3. Germline lookup yields CDR1 MNHEY and CDR2 SVGAGI. CDR3: CASSFRQGNIQYF. CDR3 nucleotides: TGTGCCAGCAGTTTCCGACAGGGAAACATTCAGTACTTC.

The V gene is TRBV2, the J gene TRBJ1-4; D gene uncertain. This CDR3 spans 11 amino acids. The germline V and J ends were trimmed by 4 bases and 6 bases, with 3 bases remaining between them. Germline V lookup: CDR1 SNHLY, CDR2 FYNNEI. The CDR3 region is CASSVDEKLFF. The CDR3, as DNA: TGTGCCAGCAGTGTCGATGAAAAACTGTTTTTT.

This chain links TRBV6-5 with TRBJ1-2; perhaps TRBD1 as D (5 bases). The CDR3 covers 15 residues. Trimming took 4 bases from V and 4 from J, leaving 16 bases between them. Per germline, CDR1 MNHEY and CDR2 SVGAGI. As DNA, the CDR3 is TGTGCCAGCAGTTTAGACAGCCAACCCCTCTATGGCTACACCTTC. Its protein product is CASSLDSQPLYGYTF.

There are a few counts of this clone. This sequence joins TRBV2 and TRBJ1-6; the D gene is possibly TRBD1 (6 bases). Trimming removed 0 bases at V and 9 bases at J, with 12 bases between. This CDR3 comprises 15 residues. The germline gives CDR1 SNHLY, CDR2 FYNNEI. CDR3 DNA sequence: TGTGCCAGCAGTGAAGCGCTTAGGGGGGGTTCACCCCTCCACTTT. This encodes CASSEALRGGSPLHF.

The rearrangement joins TRBV25-1 to TRBJ2-1, with TRBD2 matching 7 bases. The CDR3 has 16 amino acids. The V gene's germline CDR1 is MGHDK and CDR2 SYGVNS. J was trimmed by 5 bases and V by 3 bases; bases with no gene match: 10. CDR3 in DNA: TGTGCCAGCAGTGACCAAAGGCGGGAGTTAGACAATGAGCAGTTCTTC. This gives the protein CASSDQRRELDNEQFF.

The J gene is TRBJ1-1, the V gene TRBV28; 9 bases align to TRBD1. CDR1 is MDHEN and CDR2 is SYDVKM in the germline V gene. This CDR3 is built from 15 residues. V dropped 6 bases and J dropped 11; count of bases not matched to a gene: 16. The CDR3 reads CASRQIQGAFTAAFF. DNA for the CDR3: TGTGCCAGCAGGCAGATACAGGGGGCCTTCACTGCGGCTTTCTTT.

This clone was seen more than once but under ten times. The V call is TRBV27, the J call TRBJ1-5, with a tentative D call TRBD1 (6 bases). The germline gives CDR1 MNHEY, CDR2 SMNVEV (reference sequence). V gave up 4 bases and J gave up 3 bases, with 13 bases separating them. There are 15 residues in the CDR3. CDR3 coding DNA: TGTGCCAGCAGTTCGGGGGGCGGTTACAATCAGCCCCAGCATTTT. This sequence encodes CASSSGGGYNQPQHF.

A few counts support this clone. V and J are TRBV6-5 and TRBJ1-2, with a weak D call TRBD1 (6 bases). This CDR3 has 15 residues. V was pared by 7 bases and J by 1 base, with 16 bases between. Germline values: CDR1 MNHEY, CDR2 SVGAGI. The CDR3 DNA is TGTGCCAGCAATTTTGGGACAACCGGTAACTATGGCTACACCTTC. Translated, it gives CASNFGTTGNYGYTF.

This chain uses TRBV6-6 with TRBJ2-2; a possible D gene is TRBD2 (7 bases). The CDR3 length is 16 residues. V was clipped by 10 bases and J by 2 bases, with 20 bases between them. The V gene's germline CDR1 is MNHNY and CDR2 SVGAGI (reference sequence). The DNA for the CDR3 is TGTGCCACCCAAGCTCGGCGGGGGCTAAACACCGGGGAGCTGTTTTTT. It is translated as CATQARRGLNTGELFF.

The chain carries TRBV30 and TRBJ1-1; D is unclear. The CDR3 spans 14 residues. Trimming shortened V by 3 bases and J by 5 bases, and 16 bases separated the two germline ends. Germline loops: CDR1 GTSNPN, CDR2 SVGIG (reference sequence). DNA of the CDR3: TGTGCCTGGAGGCGCCAGAGGATGCGGACTGAAGCTTTCTTT. Its translation: CAWRRQRMRTEAFF.

The chain uses TRBV7-2 and TRBJ2-7; 10 positions agree with TRBD1. The CDR3 runs 15 residues. After removal of 0 bases from V and 4 bases from J, the junction contained 3 bases not matched to a gene. The germline V gene has CDR1 SGHTA and CDR2 FQGNSA. CDR3 sequence (DNA): TGTGCCAGCAGCTTAGCGACAGGGGGCCAGTACGAGCAGTACTTC. Its protein product is CASSLATGGQYEQYF.

As concerns this clone: Sequence at one end of the junction differs from germline and may be a read error. The CDR3 coding sequence is TGTGCCAGCAGCTACTCTAGCGGCCTACAAGGGGAGCAGTTCTTC. It yields the protein CASSYSSGLQGEQFF. The V call is TRBV6-6, the J call TRBJ2-1, with 7 bases lining up with TRBD2. The germline gives CDR1 MNHNY, CDR2 SVGAGI (reference sequence). The CDR3 length is 15 residues.

This clone was detected only a few times. This rearrangement joins TRBV9 to TRBJ2-3; D unclear. Germline CDR1 and CDR2: SGDLS and YYNGEE. Trimming pared 4 bases from V and 3 bases from J, leaving 6 bases between. CDR3 size: 12 residues. This CDR3 reads CASSSPTDTQYF. For the CDR3, the DNA is TGTGCCAGCAGCTCCCCGACAGATACGCAGTATTTT.

The J gene is TRBJ2-1, the V gene TRBV5-8, with D perhaps matching TRBD1 (6 bases). This CDR3 region has 15 residues. Germline V gene lookup returns CDR1 SGHTS and CDR2 YDEGEE. The V end lost 4 bases, the J end lost 4 bases, and 15 bases lay between the germline ends. This CDR3 is CASSRGTGQYNEQFF. The DNA of the CDR3 is TGTGCCAGCAGCCGGGGAACAGGGCAGTACAATGAGCAGTTCTTC.

The chain joins TRBV5-8 to TRBJ2-3, with TRBD2 identical over 7 bases. CDR1 is SGHTS, CDR2 YDEGEE, per germline. The CDR3 loop spans 15 amino acids. The ends lost 1 base at V and 4 bases at J; junction bases unmatched: 6. This CDR3 is CASSLRLAGADTQYF. The CDR3 DNA is TGTGCCAGCAGCTTGCGACTAGCTGGCGCAGATACGCAGTATTTT.